This TCR beta chain was sequenced during a study of blood T cell repertoires in COVID-19. Study context: The United States, Italy and Spain provided the acute and convalescent COVID-19 samples. Sources were T cells, B-cell-depleted T cells, or PBMCs; the material itself was cDNA or gDNA.

Study processing details: How many nucleated cells were present was estimated from reference gene primer amplification. The protocol was immunoSEQ multiplex PCR, while the TCRdb copy is restricted to in-frame clones and leaves out a portion. V, J and clone size reflect that table, while D and trimming were determined from the DNA. This repertoire shows some 150,000 clones, 80% found once; its top ten account for under 0.75%. V lost 2 bases and J 4 bases, leaving 12 bases between the germline ends. Germline CDR1 and CDR2: LNHDA and SQIVND (reference sequence). There are 15 residues in the CDR3. The TCR originated in a man in his fifties or sixties with acute or convalescent COVID-19. Sequencing was performed on peripheral blood. This sequence joins TRBV19 and TRBJ1-3, with TRBD1 as a possible D gene (6 bases). CDR3 loop: CASSIKSRGGNTIYF. DNA of the CDR3: TGTGCCAGTAGTATAAAATCTAGGGGGGGAAACACCATATATTTT.